Following are 7 T cell receptor beta chains from one sample sequenced in a study of PD-L1 blockade in urothelial cancer. Sequenced by immunoSEQ multiplex PCR; TCRdb stores in-frame clones only, minus some. Of tens of thousands of clones detected, 70% to 90% appear once; the ten largest clones hold roughly 8.2%. The input for sequencing was PBMCs, taken around atezolizumab (anti-PD-L1) treatment. The receptors come from a man in his sixties with urothelial cancer.

The chain has TRBV28 and TRBJ1-5; D possibly corresponds to TRBD1 (6 bases). V was cut by 7 bases and J by 6 bases, with 16 bases left in between. The CDR3 consists of 14 residues. Germline lookup yields CDR1 MDHEN and CDR2 SYDVKM. This CDR3 reads CASIEQGSIQPQHF. CDR3 sequence (DNA): TGTGCCAGCATCGAGCAGGGGTCTATTCAGCCCCAGCATTTT.

V and J are TRBV5-1 and TRBJ1-4, with 7 nucleotides matching TRBD1. The CDR3 runs 15 residues. Germline CDR1 reads SGHRS; CDR2 reads YFSETQ. V was pared by 4 bases and J by 5 bases, with 8 bases of the junction left unmatched. Here the CDR3 DNA reads TGCGCCAGCAGCCCCCGGACAGGTAGAAATGAAAAACTGTTTTTT. It is translated as CASSPRTGRNEKLFF.

This rearrangement joins TRBV18 to TRBJ1-1; D is possibly TRBD1 (5 bases). The V end lost 6 bases, the J end lost 1 base, and 18 bases lay between the germline ends. CDR3 size: 16 residues. In germline, CDR1 is KGHSH, CDR2 LQKENI. Written as DNA, the CDR3 is TGTGCCAGCTCCTCAATTGGGCAGGGCGCGAACACTGAAGCTTTCTTT. Protein product: CASSSIGQGANTEAFF.

The rearrangement uses TRBV2 and TRBJ2-7; 9 bases agree with TRBD1. Per germline, CDR1 SNHLY and CDR2 FYNNEI. This CDR3 region has 15 residues. V lost 11 bases to trimming and J lost 3 bases; unmatched junction nucleotides: 14. The CDR3 is CAGRNLDRGLYEQYF. CDR3 bases: TGTGCCGGACGGAATTTGGACAGGGGACTCTACGAGCAGTACTTC.

The J gene is TRBJ2-7, the V gene TRBV7-9; TRBD1 matches 10 bases. The V and J ends lost 6 bases and 2 bases, in that order; junction bases with no gene match: 7. This CDR3 contains 15 residues. Germline V gene data show CDR1 as SEHNR and CDR2 as FQNEAQ (reference sequence). CDR3 protein: CASSRPGTGAYEQYF. The CDR3 nucleotides read TGTGCCAGCAGTCGTCCGGGGACAGGGGCCTACGAGCAGTACTTC.

The chain uses TRBV18 and TRBJ2-7; 9 bases are a match to TRBD1. The CDR3 sequence is 17 residues long. Trimming cost V 3 bases and J 4 bases; bases outside gene matches: 13. CDR1 and CDR2 (germline): KGHSH, LQKENI. The CDR3 nucleotides read TGTGCCAGCTCACCTAAGCAAGGACAGGGGTGGAGTTACGAGCAGTACTTC. Residues: CASSPKQGQGWSYEQYF.

The rearrangement uses TRBV28 and TRBJ1-2; D ambiguous. Germline assignment: CDR1 MDHEN and CDR2 SYDVKM. There are 15 residues in the CDR3. The V and J ends lost 7 bases and 1 base respectively, with 16 bases between them. In nucleotides, the CDR3 is TGTGCCAGCACCCCACACAAACCGAATAACTATGGCTACACCTTC. It yields the protein CASTPHKPNNYGYTF.